This T cell receptor beta chain was recovered during a study of T-cell reconstitution after alpha-beta-depleted transplantation in children. Trimming at V came to 4 bases and at J to 5 bases, leaving 11 bases not matched to a gene. CDR3 size: 16 residues. Germline CDR1 is SNHLY and CDR2 is FYNNEI. This clonotype was recorded a few times. A TCRbeta library incorporating unique molecular identifiers was prepared. TCRdb re-called the PCR reads with MiXCR, one entry per CDR3 protein. This sample has approximately 270,000 distinct CDR3 sequences, with around 9.6% found just once. The chain uses TRBV2 and TRBJ2-7, with 10 bases aligning to TRBD1. The sample consisted of PBMCs from the stem cell graft donor, taken from the stem cell graft. The sequence derives from a human donor who donated a stem cell graft to a child with SCID. The DNA of the CDR3 is TGTGCCAGCAGTGTATACCGGGACAGGGGCGACCACGAGCAGTACTTC. This encodes CASSVYRDRGDHEQYF.